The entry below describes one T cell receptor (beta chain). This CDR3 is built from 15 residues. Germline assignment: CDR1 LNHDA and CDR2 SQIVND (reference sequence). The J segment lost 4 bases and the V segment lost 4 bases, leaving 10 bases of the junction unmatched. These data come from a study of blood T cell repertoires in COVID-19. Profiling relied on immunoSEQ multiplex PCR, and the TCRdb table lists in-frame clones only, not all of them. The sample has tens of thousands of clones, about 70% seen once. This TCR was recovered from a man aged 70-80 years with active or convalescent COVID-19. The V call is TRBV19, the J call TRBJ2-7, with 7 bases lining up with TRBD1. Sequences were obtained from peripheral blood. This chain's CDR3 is CASSTSGQPPYEQYF. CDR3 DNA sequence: TGTGCCAGTAGTACCTCGGGACAGCCCCCGTACGAGCAGTACTTC.